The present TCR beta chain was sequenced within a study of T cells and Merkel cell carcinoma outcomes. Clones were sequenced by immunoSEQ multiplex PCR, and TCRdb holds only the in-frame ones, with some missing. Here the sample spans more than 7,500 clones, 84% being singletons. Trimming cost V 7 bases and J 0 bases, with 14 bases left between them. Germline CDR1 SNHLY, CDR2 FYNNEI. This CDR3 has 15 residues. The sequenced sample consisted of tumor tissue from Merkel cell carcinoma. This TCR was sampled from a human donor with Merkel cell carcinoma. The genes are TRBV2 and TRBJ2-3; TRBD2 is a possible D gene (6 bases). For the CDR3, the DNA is TGTGCCAGCACGACTAAACGGGGGAGCACAGATACGCAGTATTTT. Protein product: CASTTKRGSTDTQYF.